The clone carrying this TCR beta chain was observed a handful of times. Antigen unknown. Trimming took 4 bases from V and 4 from J, leaving 14 bases between them. The germline V gene has CDR1 SEHNR and CDR2 FQNEAQ (reference sequence). The CDR3 spans 15 residues. Used for diagnoses were clinical symptoms, serum thyroxine and TRAb, thyroid ultrasound and orbital computed tomography. Using RNA transcripts as the source, TCR beta CDR3 regions were amplified. The HTBI set primed first-round TCR CDR3 RT-PCR. A single record per CDR3 protein comes from TCRdb applying MiXCR to the multiplex PCR reads. This sample carries fewer than 400,000 distinct CDR3 sequences, approximately 14% of them seen once, and the ten largest clones take roughly 25%. This sample is drawn from a study of T cells in Graves' hyperthyroidism and ophthalmopathy. Study observations and caveats: Model output signaled ophthalmopathy a median about seven months ahead of onset.

Input material: blood. The sequence was obtained from a woman in her late teens or twenties with Graves' hyperthyroidism that later progressed to Graves' ophthalmopathy. The chain combines TRBV7-9 with TRBJ2-1; D may be TRBD2 (5 bases). CDR3 amino acids: CASSSKEAFYNEQFF. In DNA, the CDR3 is TGTGCCAGCAGCTCAAAGGAGGCTTTTTACAATGAGCAGTTCTTC. The full variable domain, its missing parts supplied by reference TRBV7-9 and TRBJ2-1, is DTGVSQNPRHKITKRGQNVTFRCDPISEHNRLYWYRQTLGQGPEFLTYFQNEAQLEKSRLLSDRFSAERPKGSFSTLEIQRTEQGDSAMYLCASSSKEAFYNEQFFGPGTRLTVL.